Sequencing of this T cell receptor (beta chain) was carried out in a study of post-analysis software for immune sequencing data. The library was made from cDNA and included unique molecular identifiers. Each CDR3 protein gets one entry after TCRdb re-called the PCR reads with MiXCR. The table includes around 700,000 distinct CDR3 sequences, roughly three fifths detected once. Turning to this clonotype: Its antigen is not identified.

CDR3 length: 15 amino acids. The trim removed 6 bases at V and 2 bases at J, leaving 3 bases unmatched. Germline lookup yields CDR1 LNHDA and CDR2 SQIVND (reference sequence). General observations from the study: In patients, about 5 TRBV segments were more frequent than in controls, with TRBV5-6, TRBV5-1 and TRBV20-1 among them.

This sequence originates from a girl aged 2-15 years with multiple sclerosis. The sample was blood. The chain links TRBV19 to TRBJ2-5, with TRBD2 identical over 13 bases. CDR3 DNA: TGTGCCAGTAGGGGGACTAGCGGGGATCAAGAGACCCAGTACTTC. Its translation is CASRGTSGDQETQYF.